This T cell receptor (beta chain) is drawn from a study of human T cells and chemical hapten exposure. Whole-study context: Skin on the upper inner arm, 2 cm by 2 cm in size, was sensitized with 2% DPC.

The time point denotes: pre-sensitization, week 0. Treatment given: therapeutic diphenylcyclopropenone sensitization with weekly scalp DPC. Within the library, unique molecular identifiers were attached to each individual cDNA molecule. TCRdb passed the RACE reads through MiXCR, listing each CDR3 protein once. The table has approximately 260,000 distinct CDR3 sequences, roughly 7.7% seen once. The CDR3 loop spans 12 amino acids. Trimming removed 5 bases from V and 11 bases from J, with 15 bases in between. The germline gives CDR1 MNHNS, CDR2 SASEGT. This receptor was identified in a man aged 18 to 29 with alopecia areata. Some clones in this sample may be carry-over from other donors' samples. The V and J genes are TRBV6-1 and TRBJ1-1; D possibly corresponds to TRBD1 (5 bases). The sample consisted of whole blood, taken in connection with sensitization to the hapten diphenylcyclopropenone (DPC). CDR3 DNA sequence: TGTGCCAGCAGTTCCTCGGGACCCGAGGCTTTCTTT. This encodes CASSSSGPEAFF.